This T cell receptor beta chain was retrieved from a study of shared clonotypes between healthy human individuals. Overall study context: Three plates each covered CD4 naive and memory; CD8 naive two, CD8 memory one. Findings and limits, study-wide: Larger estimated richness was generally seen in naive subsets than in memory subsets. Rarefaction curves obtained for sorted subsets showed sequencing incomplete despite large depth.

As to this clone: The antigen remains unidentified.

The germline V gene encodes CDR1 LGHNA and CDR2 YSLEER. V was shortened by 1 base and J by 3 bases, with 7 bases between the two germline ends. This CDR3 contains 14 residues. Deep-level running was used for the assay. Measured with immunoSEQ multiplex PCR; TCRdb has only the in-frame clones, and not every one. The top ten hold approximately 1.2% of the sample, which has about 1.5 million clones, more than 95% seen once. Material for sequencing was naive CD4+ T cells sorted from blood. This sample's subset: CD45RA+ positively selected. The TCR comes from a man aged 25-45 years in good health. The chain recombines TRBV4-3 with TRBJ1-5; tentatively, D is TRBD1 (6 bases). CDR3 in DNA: TGCGCCAGCAGCCAAGGGACAGACAATCAGCCCCAGCATTTT. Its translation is CASSQGTDNQPQHF.